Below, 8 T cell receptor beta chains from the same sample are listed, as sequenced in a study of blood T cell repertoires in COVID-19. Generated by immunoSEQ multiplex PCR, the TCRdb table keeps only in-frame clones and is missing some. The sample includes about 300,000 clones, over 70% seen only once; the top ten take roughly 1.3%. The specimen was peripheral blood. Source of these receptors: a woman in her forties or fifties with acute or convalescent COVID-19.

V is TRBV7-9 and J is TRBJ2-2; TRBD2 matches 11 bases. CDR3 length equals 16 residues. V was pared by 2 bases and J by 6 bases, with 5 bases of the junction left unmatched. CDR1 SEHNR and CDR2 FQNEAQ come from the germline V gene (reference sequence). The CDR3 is CASSLLAGGMAGELFF. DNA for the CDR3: TGTGCCAGCAGCTTACTAGCGGGGGGAATGGCCGGGGAGCTGTTTTTT.

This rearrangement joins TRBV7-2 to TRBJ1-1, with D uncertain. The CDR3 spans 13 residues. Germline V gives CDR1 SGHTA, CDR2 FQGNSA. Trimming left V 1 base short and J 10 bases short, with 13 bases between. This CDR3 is CASSLDREGRAFF. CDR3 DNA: TGTGCCAGCAGCTTAGATCGGGAGGGAAGAGCTTTCTTT.

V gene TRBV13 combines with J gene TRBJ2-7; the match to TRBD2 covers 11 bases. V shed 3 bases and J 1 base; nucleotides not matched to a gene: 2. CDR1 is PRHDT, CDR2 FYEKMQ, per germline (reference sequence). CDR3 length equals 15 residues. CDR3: CASSFLAGGSYEQYF. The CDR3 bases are TGTGCCAGCAGCTTTCTAGCGGGAGGATCCTACGAGCAGTACTTC.

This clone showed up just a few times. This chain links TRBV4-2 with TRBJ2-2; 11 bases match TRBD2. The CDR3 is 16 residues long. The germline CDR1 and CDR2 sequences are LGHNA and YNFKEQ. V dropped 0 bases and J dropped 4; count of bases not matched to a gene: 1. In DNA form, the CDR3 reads TGTGCCAGCAGCCAAGAGACTAGCGGGACCACCGGGGAGCTGTTTTTT. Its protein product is CASSQETSGTTGELFF.

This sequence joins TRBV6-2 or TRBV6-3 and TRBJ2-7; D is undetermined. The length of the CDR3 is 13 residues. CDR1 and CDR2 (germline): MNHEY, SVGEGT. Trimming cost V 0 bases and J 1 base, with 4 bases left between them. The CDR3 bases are TGTGCCAGCAGTTACTCACAGTCCTACGAGCAGTACGTC. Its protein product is CASSYSQSYEQYV.

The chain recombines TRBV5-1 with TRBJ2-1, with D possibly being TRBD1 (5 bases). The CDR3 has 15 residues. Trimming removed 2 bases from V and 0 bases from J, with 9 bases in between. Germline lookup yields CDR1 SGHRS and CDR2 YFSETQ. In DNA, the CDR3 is TGCGCCAGCAGCTTAAACCAGGGCTCCTACAATGAGCAGTTCTTC. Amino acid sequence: CASSLNQGSYNEQFF.

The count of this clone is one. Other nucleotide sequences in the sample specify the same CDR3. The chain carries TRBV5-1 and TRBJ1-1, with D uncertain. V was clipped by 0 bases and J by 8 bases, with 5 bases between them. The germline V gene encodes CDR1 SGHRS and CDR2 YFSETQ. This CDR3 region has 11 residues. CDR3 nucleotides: TGCGCCAGCAGCTTGGCCTCCGAAGCTTTCTTT. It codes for CASSLASEAFF. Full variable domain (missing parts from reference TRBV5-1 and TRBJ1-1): KAGVTQTPRYLIKTRGQQVTLSCSPISGHRSVSWYQQTPGQGLQFLFEYFSETQRNKGNFPGRFSGRQFSNSRSEMNVSTLELGDSALYLCASSLASEAFFGQGTRLTVV.

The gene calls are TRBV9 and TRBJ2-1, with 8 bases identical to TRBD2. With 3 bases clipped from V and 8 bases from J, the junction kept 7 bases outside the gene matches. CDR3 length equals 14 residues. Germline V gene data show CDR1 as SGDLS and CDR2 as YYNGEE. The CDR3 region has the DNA TGTGCCAGCAGCGAGGCGGGAGGAAGCGATGAGCAGTTCTTC. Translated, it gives CASSEAGGSDEQFF.